The entry below describes one TCR beta chain. Germline CDR1 reads MNHNY; CDR2 reads SVGAGI (reference sequence). The CDR3 is 16 residues long. The J segment lost 1 base and the V segment lost 6 bases, leaving 8 bases of the junction unmatched. How the authors handled the data: The authors estimated nucleated cell counts from reference gene primer amplification. This table comes from immunoSEQ multiplex PCR, and its TCRdb copy is limited to in-frame clones, with some not included. V and J calls and clone size follow that table, whereas D and trimming were derived from the DNA. The sample lists about 230,000 clones; 83% were seen once. The record originates from a study of blood T cell repertoires in COVID-19. About the study: Samples taken during acute and convalescent COVID-19 were collected in the United States, Italy and Spain. The analysed material was cDNA or gDNA that came from T cells, B-cell-depleted T cells, or PBMCs.

The sample comprised peripheral blood. The clonotype originates from a woman in her forties or fifties with acute or convalescent COVID-19. V and J are TRBV6-6 and TRBJ1-4, with 7 bases identical to TRBD1. This chain's CDR3 is CASSPGRGRTNEKLFF. The CDR3 coding sequence is TGTGCCAGCAGCCCCGGGAGGGGGCGAACTAATGAAAAACTGTTTTTT.